Here is one TCR beta chain with its context. Antigen unknown. In the PCR, 60 Vbeta and 13 Jbeta primers were used. The data were produced by immunoSEQ multiplex PCR, yet TCRdb's version contains in-frame clones alone and is incomplete. The sample holds about 94,000 clones, 75% to 85% seen once. This sample was included in a study of cytomegalovirus exposure and HLA in healthy donors. The overall study: Of the donors genotyped, approximately 430 in all, 75% to 90% fell in the Caucasian-associated ancestry cluster. General study results and limits: Presence/absence analyses took donor sequencing depth as roughly uniform. HLA-A and HLA-B allele assignments for most subjects were reportedly predicted accurately using TCR beta sequences.

Healthy individuals who donated bone marrow served as the donors. This CDR3 has 16 residues. The germline V gene has CDR1 SGHTA and CDR2 FQGNSA. V dropped 5 bases and J dropped 8; count of bases not matched to a gene: 7. This clonotype originated in a woman aged 40-49 years in good health and CMV-seronegative. Sequencing was done on a sample of PBMCs. The chain carries TRBV7-2 and TRBJ1-6; 12 bases agree with TRBD1. CDR3 protein: CASSAGGTGGDSPLHF. The CDR3 nucleotides are TGTGCCAGCAGCGCAGGCGGGACAGGGGGCGATTCACCCCTCCACTTT.